This T cell receptor beta chain was observed in a study of PD-1 blockade in classical Hodgkin lymphoma. Study results and limitations: Patients excluded were those beginning nivolumab under 1 year after ASCT. Repertoires differed for reasons still undefined, possibly disease activity or prior therapy.

A remark on this clone: The antigen is not known.

Time point given: cycle 4 day 1 (C4D1), after around six weeks of nivolumab. Relapse after autologous stem cell transplantation occurred in every patient, and brentuximab vedotin exposure varied. Researchers used magnetic negative selection to pull out pure CD4+ T cells from thawed PBMCs. Assay: immunoSEQ multiplex PCR; the TCRdb copy retains only in-frame clones and omits some. The sample contains roughly 20,000 clones, about 68% of which appear only once. Germline lookup yields CDR1 KGHSH and CDR2 LQKENI. The CDR3 contains 15 residues. Germline trimming cut 2 bases from V and 4 bases from J; bases unmatched to any gene: 7.

V usage is TRBV18 and J usage is TRBJ1-2; TRBD1 aligns across 7 bases. The receptor's source is a human donor with classical Hodgkin lymphoma. The sample was CD4+ T cells from blood, taken before the fourth cycle of nivolumab. The CDR3 nucleotides are TGTGCCAGCTCACCAGCGGCTAGGACAGGCTATGGCTACACCTTC. Its translation is CASSPAARTGYGYTF.